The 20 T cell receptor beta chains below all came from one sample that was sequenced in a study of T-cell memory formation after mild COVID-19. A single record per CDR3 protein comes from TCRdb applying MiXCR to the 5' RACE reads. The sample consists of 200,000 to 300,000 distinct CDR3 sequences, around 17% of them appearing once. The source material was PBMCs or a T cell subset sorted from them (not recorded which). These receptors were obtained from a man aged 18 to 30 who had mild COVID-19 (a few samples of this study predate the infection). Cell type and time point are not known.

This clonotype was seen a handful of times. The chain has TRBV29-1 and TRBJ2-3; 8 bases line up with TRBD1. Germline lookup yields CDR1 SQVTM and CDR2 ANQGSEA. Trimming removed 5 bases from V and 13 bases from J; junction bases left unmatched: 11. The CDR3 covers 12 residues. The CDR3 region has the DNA TGCAGCGTTAGTCCCGGGGGACAGGTGAAGTATTTT. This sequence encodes CSVSPGGQVKYF.

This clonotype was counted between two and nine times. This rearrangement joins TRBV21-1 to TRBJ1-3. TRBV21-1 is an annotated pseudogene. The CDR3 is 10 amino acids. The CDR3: CASVPAGGHF. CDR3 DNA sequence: TGTGCCAGCGTACCGGCGGGGGGCCATTTT.

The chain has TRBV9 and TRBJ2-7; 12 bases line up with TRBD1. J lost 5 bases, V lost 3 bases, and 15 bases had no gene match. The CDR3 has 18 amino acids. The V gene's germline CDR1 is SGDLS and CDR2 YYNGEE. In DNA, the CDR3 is TGTGCCAGCAGCGCTACCCACGGGAGGGGGACAGGGGGCAACGAGCAGTACTTC. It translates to CASSATHGRGTGGNEQYF. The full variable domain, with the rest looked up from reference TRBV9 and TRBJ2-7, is DSGVTQTPKHLITATGQRVTLRCSPRSGDLSVYWYQQSLDQGLQFLIQYYNGEERAKGNILERFSAQQFPDLHSELNLSSLELGDSALYFCASSATHGRGTGGNEQYFGPGTRLTVT.

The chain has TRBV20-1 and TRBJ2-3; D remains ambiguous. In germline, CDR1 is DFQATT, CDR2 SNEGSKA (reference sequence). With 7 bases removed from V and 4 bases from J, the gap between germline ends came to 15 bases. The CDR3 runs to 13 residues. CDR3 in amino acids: CSDSHPRADTQYF. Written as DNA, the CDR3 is TGCAGTGATAGCCATCCACGGGCAGATACGCAGTATTTT.

The CDR3 bases are TGCAGCGTTGTTTGGATAGGGTCCTACAATGAGCAGTTCTTC. Its protein product is CSVVWIGSYNEQFF. This rearrangement joins TRBV29-1 to TRBJ2-1; unclear D gene. The germline gives CDR1 SQVTM, CDR2 ANQGSEA. The CDR3 runs 14 residues. V shed 4 bases and J shed 1 base, with 11 bases lying between them.

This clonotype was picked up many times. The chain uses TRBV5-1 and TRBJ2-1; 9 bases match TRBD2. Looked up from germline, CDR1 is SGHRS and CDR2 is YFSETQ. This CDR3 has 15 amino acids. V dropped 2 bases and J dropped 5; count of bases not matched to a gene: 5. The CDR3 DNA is TGCGCCAGCAGCTTCGGGGCTAGCGGGAACAATGAGCAGTTCTTC. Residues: CASSFGASGNNEQFF.

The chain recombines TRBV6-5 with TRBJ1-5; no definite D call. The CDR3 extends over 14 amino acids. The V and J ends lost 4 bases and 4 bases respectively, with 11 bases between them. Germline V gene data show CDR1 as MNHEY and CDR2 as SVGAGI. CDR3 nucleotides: TGTGCCAGCAGTTTAAGAGCCTGGAATCAGCCCCAGCATTTT. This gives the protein CASSLRAWNQPQHF.

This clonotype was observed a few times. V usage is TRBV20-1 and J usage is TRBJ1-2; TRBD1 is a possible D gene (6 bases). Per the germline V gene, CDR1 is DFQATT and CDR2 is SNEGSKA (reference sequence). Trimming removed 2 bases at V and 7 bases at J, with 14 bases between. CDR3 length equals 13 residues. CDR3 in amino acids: CSARPRGHTGYTF. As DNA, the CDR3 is TGCAGTGCTAGACCCAGGGGACACACTGGCTACACCTTC.

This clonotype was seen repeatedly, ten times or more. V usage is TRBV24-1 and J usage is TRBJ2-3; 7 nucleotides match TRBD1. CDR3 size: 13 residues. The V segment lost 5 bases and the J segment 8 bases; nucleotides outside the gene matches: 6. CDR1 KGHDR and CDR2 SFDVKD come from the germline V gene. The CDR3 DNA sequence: TGTGCCACCAGTGCCGGGGACAGATCTACGCAGTATTTT. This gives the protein CATSAGDRSTQYF.

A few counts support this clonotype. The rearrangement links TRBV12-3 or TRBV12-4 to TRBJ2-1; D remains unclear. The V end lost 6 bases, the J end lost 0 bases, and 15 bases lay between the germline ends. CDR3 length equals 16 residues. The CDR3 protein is CASRPRTASSYNEQFF. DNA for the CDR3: TGTGCCAGCAGACCTAGGACGGCCAGCTCCTACAATGAGCAGTTCTTC.

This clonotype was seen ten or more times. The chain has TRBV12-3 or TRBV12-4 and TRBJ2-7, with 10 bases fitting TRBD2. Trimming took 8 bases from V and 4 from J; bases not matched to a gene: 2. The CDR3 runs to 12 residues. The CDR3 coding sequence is TGTGCCAGCGGGACTAGCGCGTACGAGCAGTACTTC. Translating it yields CASGTSAYEQYF.

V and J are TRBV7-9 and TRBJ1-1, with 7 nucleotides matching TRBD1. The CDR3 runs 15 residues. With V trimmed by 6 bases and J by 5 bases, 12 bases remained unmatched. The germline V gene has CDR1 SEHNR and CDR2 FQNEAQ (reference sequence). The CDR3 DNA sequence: TGTGCCAGCAGAAAGAGGAAGGGGGCTCGGACTGAAGCTTTCTTT. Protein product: CASRKRKGARTEAFF.

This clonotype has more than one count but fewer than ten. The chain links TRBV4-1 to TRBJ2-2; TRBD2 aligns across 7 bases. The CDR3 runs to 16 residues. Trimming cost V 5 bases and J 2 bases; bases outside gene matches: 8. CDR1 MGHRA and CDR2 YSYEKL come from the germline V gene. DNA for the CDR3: TGCGCCAGCAGCGACAGCGGGGTCTCTAACACCGGGGAGCTGTTTTTT. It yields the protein CASSDSGVSNTGELFF.

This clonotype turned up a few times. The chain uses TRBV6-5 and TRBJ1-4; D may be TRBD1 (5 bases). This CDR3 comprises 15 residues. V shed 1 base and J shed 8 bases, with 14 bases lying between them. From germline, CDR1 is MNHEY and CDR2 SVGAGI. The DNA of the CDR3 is TGTGCCAGCAGTTACTTGGGCTCTGAGGGGGAAAAACTGTTTTTT. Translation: CASSYLGSEGEKLFF.

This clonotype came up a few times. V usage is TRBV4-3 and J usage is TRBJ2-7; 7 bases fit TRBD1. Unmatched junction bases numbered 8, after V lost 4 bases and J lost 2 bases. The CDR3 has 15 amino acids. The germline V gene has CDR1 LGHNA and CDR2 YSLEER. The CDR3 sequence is CASSPSIGTAYEQYV. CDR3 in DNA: TGCGCCAGCAGCCCAAGTATCGGGACAGCCTACGAGCAGTACGTC.

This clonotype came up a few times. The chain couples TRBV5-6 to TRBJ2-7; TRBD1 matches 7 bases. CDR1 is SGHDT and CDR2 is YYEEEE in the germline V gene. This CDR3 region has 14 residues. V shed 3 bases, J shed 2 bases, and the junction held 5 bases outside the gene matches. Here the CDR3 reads CASSSRDRTYEQYV. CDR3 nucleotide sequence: TGTGCCAGCAGCTCCCGGGACAGAACCTACGAGCAGTACGTC.

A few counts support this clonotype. Written as DNA, the CDR3 is TGTGCCAGCAGCCCCTACCGGGGTCGACTAGCGGGACGTTCGAGGAATGAGCAGTTCTTC. Encoded protein: CASSPYRGRLAGRSRNEQFF. The gene calls are TRBV7-2 and TRBJ2-1; 11 nucleotides agree with TRBD2. CDR3 length equals 20 residues. Germline CDR1 reads SGHTA; CDR2 reads FQGNSA. The V gene end was trimmed by 5 bases and the J gene end by 7 bases; junction bases not matched to a gene: 22.

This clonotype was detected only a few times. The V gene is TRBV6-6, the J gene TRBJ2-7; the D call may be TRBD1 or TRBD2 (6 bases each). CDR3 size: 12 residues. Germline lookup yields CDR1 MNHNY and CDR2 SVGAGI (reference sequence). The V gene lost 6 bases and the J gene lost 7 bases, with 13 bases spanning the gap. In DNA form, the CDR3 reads TGTGCCAGCAGGACGGGGGCCAGGGAGCAGTACGTC. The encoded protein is CASRTGAREQYV.

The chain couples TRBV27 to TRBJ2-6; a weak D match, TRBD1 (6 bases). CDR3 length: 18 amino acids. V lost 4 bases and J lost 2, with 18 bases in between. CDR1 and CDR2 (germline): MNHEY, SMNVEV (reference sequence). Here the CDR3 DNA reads TGTGCCAGCAGTTCCACCCGAGGGACACCCACTGGGGCCAACGTCCTGACTTTC. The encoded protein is CASSSTRGTPTGANVLTF.

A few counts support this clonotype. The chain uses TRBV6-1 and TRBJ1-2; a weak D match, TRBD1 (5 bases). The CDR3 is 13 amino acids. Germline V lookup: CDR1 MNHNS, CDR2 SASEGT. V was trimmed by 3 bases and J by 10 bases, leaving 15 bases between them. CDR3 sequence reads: CASSDPARDYYTF. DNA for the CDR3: TGTGCCAGCAGTGATCCGGCCAGGGATTACTACACCTTC.